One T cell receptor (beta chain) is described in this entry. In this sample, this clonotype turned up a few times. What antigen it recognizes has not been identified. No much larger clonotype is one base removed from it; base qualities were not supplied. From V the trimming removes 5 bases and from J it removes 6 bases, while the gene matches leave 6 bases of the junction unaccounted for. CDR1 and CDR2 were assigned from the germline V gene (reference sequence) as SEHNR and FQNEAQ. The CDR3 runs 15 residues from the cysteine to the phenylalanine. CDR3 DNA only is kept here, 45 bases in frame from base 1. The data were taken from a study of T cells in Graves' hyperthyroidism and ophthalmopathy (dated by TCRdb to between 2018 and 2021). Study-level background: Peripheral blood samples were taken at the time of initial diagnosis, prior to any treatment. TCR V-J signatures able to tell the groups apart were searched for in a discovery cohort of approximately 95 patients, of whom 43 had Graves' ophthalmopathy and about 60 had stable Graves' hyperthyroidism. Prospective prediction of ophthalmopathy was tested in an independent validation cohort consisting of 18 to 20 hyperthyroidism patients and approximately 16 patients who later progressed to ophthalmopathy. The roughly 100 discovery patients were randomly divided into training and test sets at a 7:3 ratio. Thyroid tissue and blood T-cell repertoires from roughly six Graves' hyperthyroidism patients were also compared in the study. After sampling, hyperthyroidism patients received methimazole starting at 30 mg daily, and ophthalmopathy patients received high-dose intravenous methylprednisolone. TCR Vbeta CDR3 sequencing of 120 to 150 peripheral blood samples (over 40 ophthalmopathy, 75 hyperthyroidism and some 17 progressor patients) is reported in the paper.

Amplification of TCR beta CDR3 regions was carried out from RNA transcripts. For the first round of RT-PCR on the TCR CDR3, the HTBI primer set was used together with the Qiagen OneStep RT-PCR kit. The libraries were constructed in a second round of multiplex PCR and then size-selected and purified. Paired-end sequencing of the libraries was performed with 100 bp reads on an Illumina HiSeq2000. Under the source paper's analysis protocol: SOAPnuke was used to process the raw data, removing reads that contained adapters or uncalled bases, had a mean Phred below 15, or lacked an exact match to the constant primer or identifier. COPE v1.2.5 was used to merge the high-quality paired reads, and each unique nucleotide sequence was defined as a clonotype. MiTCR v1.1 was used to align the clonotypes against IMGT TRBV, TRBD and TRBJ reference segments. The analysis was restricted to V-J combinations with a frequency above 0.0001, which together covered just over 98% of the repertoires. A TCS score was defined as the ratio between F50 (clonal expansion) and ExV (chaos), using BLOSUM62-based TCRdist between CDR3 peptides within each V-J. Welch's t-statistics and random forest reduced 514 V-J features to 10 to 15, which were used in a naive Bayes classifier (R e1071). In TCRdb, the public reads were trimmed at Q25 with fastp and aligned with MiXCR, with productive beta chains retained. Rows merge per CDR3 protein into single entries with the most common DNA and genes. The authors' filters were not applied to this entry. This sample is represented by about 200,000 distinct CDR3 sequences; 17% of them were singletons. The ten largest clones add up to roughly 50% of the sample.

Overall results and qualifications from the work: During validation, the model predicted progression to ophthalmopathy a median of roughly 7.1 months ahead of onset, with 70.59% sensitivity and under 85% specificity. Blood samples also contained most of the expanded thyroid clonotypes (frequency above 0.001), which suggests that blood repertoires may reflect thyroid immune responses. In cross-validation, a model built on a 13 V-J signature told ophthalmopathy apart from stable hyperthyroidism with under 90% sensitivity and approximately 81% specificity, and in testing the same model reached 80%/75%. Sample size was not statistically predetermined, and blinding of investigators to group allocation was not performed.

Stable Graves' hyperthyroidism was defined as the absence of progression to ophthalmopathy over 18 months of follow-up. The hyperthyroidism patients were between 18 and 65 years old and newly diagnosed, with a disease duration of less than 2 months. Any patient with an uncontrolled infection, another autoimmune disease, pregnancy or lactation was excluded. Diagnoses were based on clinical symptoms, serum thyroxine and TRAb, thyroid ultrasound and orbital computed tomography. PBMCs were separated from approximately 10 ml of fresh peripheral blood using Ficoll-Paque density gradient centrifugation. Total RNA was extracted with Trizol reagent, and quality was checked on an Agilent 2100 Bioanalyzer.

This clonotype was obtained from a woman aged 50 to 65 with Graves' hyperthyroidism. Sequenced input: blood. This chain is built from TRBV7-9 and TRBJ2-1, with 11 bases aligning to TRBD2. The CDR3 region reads CASSATSGTSNEQFF. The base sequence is TGTGCCAGCAGCGCGACTAGCGGGACCTCCAATGAGCAGTTCTTC.